Following are 10 T cell receptor beta chains from one sample sequenced in a study of blood T cells in healthy people across ages. Primers used in a second PCR of about 6 to 11 cycles were a sample-barcoded 5' primer and a J-beta primer mix. TCRdb processed the 5' RACE reads anew with MiXCR; each CDR3 protein has one entry. Altogether 750,000 or so distinct CDR3 sequences are present, roughly 25% being singletons, with the ten largest covering 9.4%. This sample also belongs to another study, concerning T cells of mothers and their children.

Input material: blood. The receptor set was obtained from a boy between 10 and 17 years old in good health.

The J gene is TRBJ2-7, the V gene TRBV29-1, with 10 bases matching TRBD2. CDR3 length: 16 amino acids. The trim removed 6 bases at V and 7 bases at J, leaving 18 bases unmatched. Looked up from germline, CDR1 is SQVTM and CDR2 is ANQGSEA. This chain's CDR3 is CSVQPQGASGGIEQYF. The CDR3 coding sequence is TGCAGCGTCCAACCGCAGGGTGCTAGCGGGGGAATTGAGCAGTACTTC.

The chain has TRBV20-1 and TRBJ2-5, with a tentative D call TRBD1 (5 bases). The J call may not be correct, given that the DNA end is closer to TRBJ2-7. This CDR3 contains 13 residues. Per the germline V gene, CDR1 is DFQATT and CDR2 is SNEGSKA (reference sequence). CDR3 region: CSARSLGAYEQYF. The DNA for the CDR3 is TGCAGTGCTAGATCCCTAGGGGCCTACGAGCAGTACTTC.

This clonotype was observed a handful of times. This chain links TRBV11-2 with TRBJ2-1, with D possibly being TRBD2 (5 bases). The CDR3 loop spans 16 amino acids. Germline CDR1 is SGHAT and CDR2 is FQNNGV. The germline V and J ends were trimmed by 2 bases and 0 bases, with 11 bases remaining between them. As DNA, the CDR3 is TGTGCCAGCAGCTTAAGTTCTAGCCCCTCCTACAATGAGCAGTTCTTC. Its translation is CASSLSSSPSYNEQFF.

This CDR3 is CSARDWAGGLKNIQYF. The DNA of the CDR3 is TGCAGTGCTAGAGATTGGGCGGGGGGCCTCAAAAACATTCAGTACTTC. The chain recombines TRBV20-1 with TRBJ2-4; 8 nucleotides line up with TRBD2. The CDR3 is made up of 16 amino acids. The ends lost 0 bases at V and 3 bases at J; junction bases unmatched: 7. CDR1 is DFQATT, CDR2 SNEGSKA, per germline (reference sequence).

This clonotype was detected only a few times. V and J are TRBV12-3 or TRBV12-4 and TRBJ2-1; tentative D call: TRBD2 (5 bases). V lost 0 bases and J lost 8, with 11 bases in between. This CDR3 contains 14 residues. The CDR3 DNA reads TGTGCCAGCAGTTTAGCTAGCGAAGAATATGAGCAGTTCTTC. Translating gives CASSLASEEYEQFF.

This chain joins TRBV6-6 and TRBJ2-1, with 9 bases that match TRBD1. Germline CDR1 reads MNHNY; CDR2 reads SVGAGI (reference sequence). The CDR3 consists of 16 residues. Trimming took 6 bases from V and 7 from J; bases not matched to a gene: 13. This CDR3 is CASSQPGQGKGNEQFF. CDR3 sequence (DNA): TGTGCCAGCAGCCAGCCTGGACAGGGGAAGGGTAATGAGCAGTTCTTC.

The chain couples TRBV5-1 to TRBJ1-1; 7 nucleotides align to TRBD1. J gave up 3 bases and V 7 bases, and 6 bases lay outside the gene matches. The CDR3 covers 13 residues. Germline V lookup: CDR1 SGHRS, CDR2 YFSETQ. The CDR3 is CASCGTADTEAFF. The CDR3 nucleotides are TGCGCCAGCTGCGGGACAGCCGACACTGAAGCTTTCTTT. Full variable domain (rest looked up from reference TRBV5-1 and TRBJ1-1): KAGVTQTPRYLIKTRGQQVTLSCSPISGHRSVSWYQQTPGQGLQFLFEYFSETQRNKGNFPGRFSGRQFSNSRSEMNVSTLELGDSALYLCASCGTADTEAFFGQGTRLTVV.

The chain employs TRBV10-3 and TRBJ2-5, with a tentative D call TRBD2 (5 bases). The V gene's germline CDR1 is ENHRY and CDR2 SYGVKD. This CDR3 has 14 amino acids. V was cut by 2 bases and J by 5 bases, with 12 bases left in between. CDR3 DNA sequence: TGTGCCATCAGTGAGATGATGGGCGGGGAGACCCAGTACTTC. Translated: CAISEMMGGETQYF.

This chain uses TRBV12-3 or TRBV12-4 with TRBJ2-5; a weak D match, TRBD2 (5 bases). The DNA matches TRBJ2-7 better at its end, which makes the J call doubtful. The CDR3 spans 13 residues. CDR3 DNA sequence: TGTGCCAGCAGTTCATCACTAGGTCTCGAGCAGTACTTC. As protein: CASSSSLGLEQYF.

The chain has TRBV11-2 and TRBJ1-1; a possible D gene is TRBD1 (5 bases). Deletions cut 4 bases from V and 2 bases from J, with 11 bases between. The CDR3 length is 14 residues. Per germline, CDR1 SGHAT and CDR2 FQNNGV. The CDR3 protein is CASSSTDENTEAFF. DNA for the CDR3: TGTGCCAGCAGCTCGACAGACGAAAACACTGAAGCTTTCTTT. The full variable domain, completed using reference TRBV11-2 and TRBJ1-1, is EAGVAQSPRYKIIEKRQSVAFWCNPISGHATLYWYQQILGQGPKLLIQFQNNGVVDDSQLPKDRFSAERLKGVDSTLKIQPAKLEDSAVYLCASSSTDENTEAFFGQGTRLTVV.